These 14 T cell receptor beta chains came from one sample sequenced in a study of T cells in Graves' hyperthyroidism and ophthalmopathy. The TCR beta CDR3 regions underwent amplification using RNA transcripts as the source. First-round RT-PCR of the TCR CDR3 relied on the HTBI primer set. Via MiXCR, TCRdb re-called the multiplex PCR reads, giving one row per CDR3 protein. The sample gives 110,000 to 150,000 distinct CDR3 sequences, approximately 20% of which show up once; around 69% is in the top ten. Sequenced: blood. The receptors shown here come from a woman aged 50 to 65 with Graves' hyperthyroidism that later progressed to Graves' ophthalmopathy.

The V and J genes are TRBV28 and TRBJ1-1; 7 bases are a match to TRBD1. Trimming removed 5 bases from V and 6 bases from J; junction bases left unmatched: 9. Germline CDR1 MDHEN, CDR2 SYDVKM. The CDR3 covers 14 residues. CDR3 DNA: TGTGCCAGCAGTGAGTGGAGGGGGCTCGCTGAAGCTTTCTTT. Translation: CASSEWRGLAEAFF.

Many counts were recorded for this clonotype. The chain combines TRBV5-1 with TRBJ2-7, with a tentative D call TRBD1 (6 bases). This CDR3 is built from 14 residues. Germline assignment: CDR1 SGHRS and CDR2 YFSETQ. Trimming took off 0 bases at V and 6 bases at J, with 13 bases between the two ends. The CDR3 sequence is CASSLGTGNPEQYF. CDR3 bases: TGCGCCAGCAGCTTGGGAACAGGGAATCCCGAGCAGTACTTC.

This clonotype was seen at least ten times. The rearrangement uses TRBV6-1 and TRBJ2-3; 8 bases line up with TRBD2. V shed 6 bases and J 5 bases; nucleotides not matched to a gene: 13. The CDR3 totals 16 residues. Germline V gene data show CDR1 as MNHNS and CDR2 as SASEGT. The DNA for the CDR3 is TGTGCCAGCAGAGTTAGCGGGACCGGGTCCGGAGATACGCAGTATTTT. Encoded protein: CASRVSGTGSGDTQYF.

The V gene is TRBV20-1, the J gene TRBJ1-2; D is undetermined. Trimming left V 0 bases short and J 8 bases short, with 22 bases between. The CDR3 runs 16 residues. CDR1 and CDR2 (germline): DFQATT, SNEGSKA (reference sequence). The CDR3 reads CSAREKRGSDGSGYTF. The DNA of the CDR3 is TGCAGTGCTAGAGAGAAAAGAGGGTCCGATGGGTCCGGCTACACCTTC.

This clonotype was seen repeatedly, ten times or more. Mismatch with germline at one junction end may stem from a read error. This chain uses TRBV28 with TRBJ1-1; possibly TRBD1 for D (6 bases). Germline V gene sequence: CDR1 MDHEN, CDR2 SYDVKM. The CDR3 sequence is 14 residues long. CDR3 in amino acids: CASSLQGGAAETFF. The CDR3 DNA reads as TGTGCCAGCAGCCTACAGGGAGGGGCGGCTGAAACTTTCTTT.

This clonotype was observed many times. The chain recombines TRBV3-1 with TRBJ1-5, with 11 bases fitting TRBD1. The trim removed 4 bases at V and 0 bases at J, leaving 5 bases unmatched. This CDR3 is built from 17 residues. Germline loops: CDR1 LGHDT, CDR2 YNNKEL (reference sequence). The chain's CDR3 is CASSRTGGAGSNQPQHF. CDR3 sequence (DNA): TGTGCCAGCAGCCGGACAGGGGGCGCGGGTAGCAATCAGCCCCAGCATTTT. Full variable domain (missing parts from reference TRBV3-1 and TRBJ1-5): DTAVSQTPKYLVTQMGNDKSIKCEQNLGHDTMYWYKQDSKKFLKIMFSYNNKELIINETVPNRFSPKSPDKAHLNLHINSLELGDSAVYFCASSRTGGAGSNQPQHFGDGTRLSIL.

This chain joins TRBV6-5 and TRBJ2-6, with 13 bases identical to TRBD2. Germline values: CDR1 MNHEY, CDR2 SVGAGI. The CDR3 spans 18 residues. The V and J ends lost 2 bases and 2 bases, in that order; junction bases with no gene match: 3. CDR3 DNA: TGTGCCAGCAGTTACGGACTAGCGGGAGCACCTGGGGCCAACGTCCTGACTTTC. Amino acid sequence: CASSYGLAGAPGANVLTF.

There are a few counts of this clonotype. The chain joins TRBV6-2 or TRBV6-3 to TRBJ1-1, with no clear D. The V and J ends lost 6 bases and 3 bases respectively, with 11 bases between them. The CDR3 totals 13 residues. In germline, CDR1 is MNHEY, CDR2 SVGEGT. CDR3 bases: TGTGCCAGCAGCAACCGTCGGGACACTGAAGCTTTCTTT. Translating gives CASSNRRDTEAFF.

This clonotype appeared many times. V usage is TRBV28 and J usage is TRBJ2-1; D not resolved. Germline assignment: CDR1 MDHEN and CDR2 SYDVKM. The CDR3 is 16 residues long. The V and J ends lost 2 bases and 0 bases respectively, with 11 bases between them. The CDR3 coding sequence is TGTGCCAGCAGTTTAAGGGTGCTCTCCTCCTACAATGAGCAGTTCTTC. This translates into CASSLRVLSSYNEQFF. The complete variable domain, with remaining parts taken from reference TRBV28 and TRBJ2-1, reads DVKVTQSSRYLVKRTGEKVFLECVQDMDHENMFWYRQDPGLGLRLIYFSYDVKMKEKGDIPEGYSVSREKKERFSLILESASTNQTSMYLCASSLRVLSSYNEQFFGPGTRLTVL.

In regard to this clonotype: One end of the junction varies from germline; a read error may be responsible. The chain is built from TRBV28 and TRBJ1-4; D remains unclear. Germline lookup yields CDR1 MDHEN and CDR2 SYDVKM. The CDR3 totals 14 residues. CDR3 in amino acids: CASSLRPTNEELFF. For the CDR3, the DNA is TGTGCCAGCAGTTTACGTCCAACTAATGAAGAACTGTTTTTT. Using reference TRBV28 and TRBJ1-4 for the parts outside the CDR3, the full variable domain is DVKVTQSSRYLVKRTGEKVFLECVQDMDHENMFWYRQDPGLGLRLIYFSYDVKMKEKGDIPEGYSVSREKKERFSLILESASTNQTSMYLCASSLRPTNEELFFGSGTQLSVL.

This clonotype was observed many times. The chain links TRBV7-2 to TRBJ2-1, with a tentative D call TRBD2 (6 bases). CDR1 is SGHTA and CDR2 is FQGNSA in the germline V gene. V shed 2 bases and J shed 9 bases, with 17 bases lying between them. The CDR3 covers 15 residues. CDR3 in amino acids: CASSLTWERRGEQFF. The CDR3 DNA sequence: TGTGCCAGCAGCTTAACGTGGGAGCGGAGGGGTGAGCAGTTCTTC.

This clonotype was observed many times. The V gene is TRBV28, the J gene TRBJ2-7; a weak D match, TRBD1 (6 bases). The V and J ends lost 5 bases and 7 bases respectively, with 12 bases between them. The CDR3 covers 12 residues. Germline loops: CDR1 MDHEN, CDR2 SYDVKM. The CDR3 DNA reads TGTGCCAGCAGTCCGGGGACAAAGGAGCAGTACTTC. Amino acids: CASSPGTKEQYF.

The CDR3 DNA sequence: TGTGCCAGCAGTTTGTCTTCTCTAGCCAAAAACATTCAGTACTTC. It codes for CASSLSSLAKNIQYF. The chain links TRBV12-3 or TRBV12-4 to TRBJ2-4, with D unresolved. The ends were cut back, 3 bases at V and 0 bases at J, with 9 bases in the middle. CDR3 length: 15 residues.

This clonotype occurred many times. This chain connects TRBV7-2 to TRBJ1-2; D not certain. Deletions cut 5 bases from V and 4 bases from J, with 14 bases between. Looked up from germline, CDR1 is SGHTA and CDR2 is FQGNSA. This CDR3 region has 14 residues. The CDR3 region has the DNA TGTGCCAGCAGCCCCGGACTCGCCTCCTATGGCTACACCTTC. Amino acid sequence: CASSPGLASYGYTF.